This TCR beta chain came from a study of blood T cell repertoires in COVID-19. This CDR3 region has 14 residues. Germline CDR1 MNHEY, CDR2 SVGAGI. V was shortened by 6 bases and J by 0 bases, with 12 bases between the two germline ends. Sequencing used immunoSEQ multiplex PCR; TCRdb keeps in-frame clones, though not all of them. The sample records about 480,000 clones, about 88% being singletons. This sequence originates from a woman aged 55-69 years who had recovered from COVID-19. The rearrangement links TRBV6-5 to TRBJ2-7; D uncertain. Sequencing was done on a sample of PBMCs or T cells enriched from blood (not recorded which). The DNA of the CDR3 is TGTGCCAGCAGCAGCCGTCTAGACTCCTACGAGCAGTACGTC. It codes for CASSSRLDSYEQYV.